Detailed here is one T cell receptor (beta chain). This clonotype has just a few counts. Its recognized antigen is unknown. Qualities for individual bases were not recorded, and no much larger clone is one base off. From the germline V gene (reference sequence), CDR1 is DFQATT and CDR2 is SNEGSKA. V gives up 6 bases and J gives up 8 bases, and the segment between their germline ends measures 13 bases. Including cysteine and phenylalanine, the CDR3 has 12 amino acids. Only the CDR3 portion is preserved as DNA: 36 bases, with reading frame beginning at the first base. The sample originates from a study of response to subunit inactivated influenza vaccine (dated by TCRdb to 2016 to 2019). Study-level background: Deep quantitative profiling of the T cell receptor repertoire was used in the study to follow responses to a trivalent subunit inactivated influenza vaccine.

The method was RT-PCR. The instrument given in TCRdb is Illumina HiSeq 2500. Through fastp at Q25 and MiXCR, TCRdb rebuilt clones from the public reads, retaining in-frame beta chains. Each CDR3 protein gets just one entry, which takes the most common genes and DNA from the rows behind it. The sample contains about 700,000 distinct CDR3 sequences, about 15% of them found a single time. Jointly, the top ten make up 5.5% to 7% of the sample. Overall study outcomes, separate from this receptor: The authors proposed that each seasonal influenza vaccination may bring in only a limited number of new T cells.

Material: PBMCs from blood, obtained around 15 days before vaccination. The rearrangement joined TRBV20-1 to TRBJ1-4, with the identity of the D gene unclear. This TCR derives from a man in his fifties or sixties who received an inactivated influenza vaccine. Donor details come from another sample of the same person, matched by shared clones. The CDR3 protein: CSAYSLGEKLFF. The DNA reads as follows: TGCAGTGCGTACTCCCTGGGAGAAAAACTGTTTTTT.